This T cell receptor beta chain was captured by sequencing in a study of cytomegalovirus exposure and HLA in healthy donors. Whole-study results and caveats: Cytomegalovirus association was assigned to about 150 TCR beta chains.

Details on this clone: Antigen: not known.

60 Vbeta and 13 Jbeta primers were used in PCR. Data came from immunoSEQ multiplex PCR; TCRdb stores just in-frame clones and leaves some out. The specimen's table records over 25,000 clones. The sequence derives from a man aged 30 to 45 in good health and CMV-seronegative. Sample: PBMCs.

CDR3 sequence: CASSLADSFPGELFF. The CDR3 DNA is TGTGCCAGCAGCTTGGCCGACAGTTTCCCCGGGGAGCTGTTTTTT. The chain has TRBV5-4 and TRBJ2-2; D might be TRBD1 (5 bases). Germline CDR1 and CDR2: SGHNT and YYREEE (reference sequence). Between the trimmed V and J ends, which lost 0 bases and 6 bases, there was a span of 12 bases. The CDR3 is made up of 15 amino acids.